This T cell receptor beta chain was sequenced for a study of blood T cell repertoires in COVID-19. Only in-frame clones appear in the TCRdb table, and some are missing; sequencing was by immunoSEQ multiplex PCR. The table lists about 350,000 clones, about 90% of them singletons. Trimming shortened V by 0 bases and J by 8 bases, and 16 bases separated the two germline ends. Germline values: CDR1 MRHNA, CDR2 SNTAGT. This CDR3 has 15 amino acids. In its sample, this clone was seen once. The receptor comes from a woman in her 70s with COVID-19, enrolled during active disease. The sequenced sample consisted of peripheral blood. The chain is built from TRBV6-4 and TRBJ1-2; no clear D gene. CDR3 in DNA: TGTGCCAGCAGTGACTCGAGTCGGGAAACGGGCGGCTACACCTTC. Encoded protein: CASSDSSRETGGYTF.